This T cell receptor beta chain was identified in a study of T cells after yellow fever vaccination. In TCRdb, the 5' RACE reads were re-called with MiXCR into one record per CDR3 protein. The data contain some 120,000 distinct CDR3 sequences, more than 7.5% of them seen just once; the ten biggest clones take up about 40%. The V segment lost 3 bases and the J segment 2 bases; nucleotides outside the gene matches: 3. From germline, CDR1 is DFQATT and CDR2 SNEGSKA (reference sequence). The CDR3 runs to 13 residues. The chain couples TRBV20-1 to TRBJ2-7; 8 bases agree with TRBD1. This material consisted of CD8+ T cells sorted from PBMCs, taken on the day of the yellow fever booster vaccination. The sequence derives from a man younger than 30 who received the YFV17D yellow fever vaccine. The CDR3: CSARPQGAYEQYF. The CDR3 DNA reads TGCAGTGCTAGGCCACAGGGGGCCTACGAGCAGTACTTC.